This T cell receptor beta chain originates from a study of radiotherapy plus CTLA-4 blockade in lung cancer. Overall study context: Disease control was present in roughly 29% of patients, and objective responses in approximately 19%.

Concerning this clone: What it recognizes is unknown.

Germline V gene sequence: CDR1 SGDLS, CDR2 YYNGEE. CDR3 length: 14 residues. The V end lost 0 bases, the J end lost 3 bases, and 9 bases lay between the germline ends. The data were produced by immunoSEQ multiplex PCR, yet TCRdb's version contains in-frame clones alone and is incomplete. The sample has some 94,000 clones; approximately 78% are singletons. Study findings and constraints: With interferon-beta, early dynamics of blood T cell clones were reported to best predict response. Once radiotherapy plus ipilimumab had been given, TCR clones derived from tumor expanded in blood.

Material: peripheral blood, obtained from a patient treated with radiotherapy plus ipilimumab. J is TRBJ1-1 and V is TRBV9; D is perhaps TRBD1 (5 bases). This clonotype was obtained from a human donor with non-small cell lung cancer that progressed on radiotherapy plus ipilimumab. The CDR3 DNA follows: TGTGCCAGCAGCGTAGCGGGGCCGGACACTGAAGCTTTCTTT. Translation: CASSVAGPDTEAFF. The full variable domain, in which reference TRBV9 and TRBJ1-1 provide the parts outside the CDR3, is DSGVTQTPKHLITATGQRVTLRCSPRSGDLSVYWYQQSLDQGLQFLIQYYNGEERAKGNILERFSAQQFPDLHSELNLSSLELGDSALYFCASSVAGPDTEAFFGQGTRLTVV.